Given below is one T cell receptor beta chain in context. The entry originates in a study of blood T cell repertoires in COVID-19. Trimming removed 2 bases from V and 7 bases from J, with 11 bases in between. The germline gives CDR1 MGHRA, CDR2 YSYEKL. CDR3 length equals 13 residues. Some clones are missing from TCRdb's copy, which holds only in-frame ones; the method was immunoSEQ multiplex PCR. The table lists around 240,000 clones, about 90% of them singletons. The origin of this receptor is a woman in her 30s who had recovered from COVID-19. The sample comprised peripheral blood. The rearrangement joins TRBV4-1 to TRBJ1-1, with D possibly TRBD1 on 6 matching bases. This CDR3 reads CASSQLEGGEAFF. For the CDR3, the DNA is TGCGCCAGCAGCCAATTGGAAGGGGGTGAAGCTTTCTTT.